Each of the 4 T cell receptor beta chains below was sequenced from the same sample in a study of CD4 and CD8 cells across lung adenocarcinoma regions. TCRdb independently ran MiXCR on the PCR reads; one entry per CDR3 protein. The sample shows some 16,000 distinct CDR3 sequences, less than 55% of them seen only once. Material for sequencing was CD8+ T cells from the center of a lung tumor. The source of these receptors is a female donor with lung adenocarcinoma. The CD4 and CD8 labels of this study may be unreliable.

Note on this clonotype: Relative to the germline gene, one junction end is altered; a read error may explain this. This chain uses TRBV27 with TRBJ2-3; D not resolved. Germline-derived CDR1 and CDR2 are MNHEY and SMNVEV (reference sequence). This CDR3 is built from 15 residues. CDR3 nucleotide sequence: TGTGCCAGCAGTTTTGCTAGGGTGGCCACAAATATGCAGTACTTT. Its protein is CASSFARVATNMQYF.

In this sample, this clonotype turned up a few times. This rearrangement joins TRBV30 to TRBJ1-1; D is undetermined. CDR3 size: 14 residues. Trimming took off 1 base at V and 4 bases at J, with 13 bases between the two ends. Germline CDR1 GTSNPN, CDR2 SVGIG (reference sequence). The CDR3 DNA is TGTGCCTGGAGTGGATATCGAGAACTCACTGAAGCTTTCTTT. It is translated as CAWSGYRELTEAFF.

For this clonotype: The junction differs from germline at one of its ends, possibly a read error. The chain's CDR3 is CASSGGSSKDTQYF. The CDR3, as DNA: TGCGCCAGCAGTGGGGGCAGTAGCAAAGATACGCAGTATTTT. The chain combines TRBV10-1 with TRBJ2-3, with D perhaps TRBD1 (5 bases). CDR1 is WNHNN and CDR2 is SYGVQD in the germline V gene (reference sequence). The CDR3 consists of 14 residues.

The chain recombines TRBV10-1 with TRBJ2-4, with D unclear. Between the trimmed V and J ends, which lost 3 bases and 13 bases, there was a span of 19 bases. Germline V lookup: CDR1 WNHNN, CDR2 SYGVQD (reference sequence). This CDR3 contains 14 residues. This CDR3 reads CASSDHRSTDTQYF. Here the CDR3 DNA reads TGCGCCAGCAGTGACCATCGAAGCACAGATACGCAGTACTTC.